This T cell receptor (beta chain) was found in a study of T cells expressing NK-cell markers. Whole-study findings and limits: Certain NKG2C+ T cell clones were expanded, and their HCMV specificity remained unclear.

One entry per CDR3 protein, without DNA, is what TCRdb gives after re-calling the 5' RACE reads. In total, the table holds about 380,000 distinct CDR3 sequences. Remarks on this clonotype: The target antigen is unknown.

The CDR3 has 16 residues. The V gene's germline CDR1 is MDHEN and CDR2 SYDVKM. The TCR originated in a man aged 18-69 years in good health. V is TRBV28 and J is TRBJ1-5; TCRdb selects TRBD1, and the lack of DNA leaves this call unchecked. The sequencing input was blood T cells: a sorted CD56 or NKG2C T cell subset, CD4+ or CD8+ T cells, or bulk PBMC T cells (not recorded which). CDR3 sequence reads: CASSSAGTGIRQPQHF.